A single T cell receptor beta chain is shown here with its context. The data originate from a study of T-cell reconstitution after alpha-beta-depleted transplantation in children. The germline CDR1 and CDR2 sequences are MDHEN and SYDVKM. After removal of 5 bases from V and 0 bases from J, the junction contained 9 bases not matched to a gene. This CDR3 spans 16 amino acids. Unique molecular identifiers were used in preparing the TCRbeta library. TCRdb independently ran MiXCR on the PCR reads; one entry per CDR3 protein. The sample includes approximately 240,000 distinct CDR3 sequences, about 9.2% of them seen just once.

Sequenced here: PBMCs from the stem cell graft donor, sampled from the stem cell graft. The sequence derives from a human donor who donated a stem cell graft to a child with acute lymphoblastic leukemia. This chain links TRBV28 with TRBJ2-5, with 7 bases that match TRBD2. The CDR3 reads CASSSVGGGYQETQYF. For the CDR3, the DNA is TGTGCCAGCAGTAGCGTGGGGGGAGGGTACCAAGAGACCCAGTACTTC.